This section outlines one T cell receptor (beta chain) sequence together with its context. Many counts were recorded for this clonotype. Its specific antigen is unknown. Base qualities were left out, and no much larger clone turns up one base away. The time point label, read with the paper, signifies: sample taken at primary tumor resection. The donors were some 72 patients from the lung TRACERx cohort who had early-stage, untreated non-small cell lung cancer. For TCR sequencing, whole RNA was extracted from tumor and nontumor lung tissue, or from cryopreserved PBMC samples, and no cell sorting was done. A patient was chosen for TCR sequencing only when enough RNA was available from at least two tumor regions. The data belong to a study of spatial heterogeneity in lung cancer (dated by TCRdb to the late 2010s). With regard to the full study: Beta-chain transcripts were consistently detected in greater numbers than alpha-chain transcripts, which likely reflects a higher abundance of beta-chain transcripts. The study quantitatively compared TCR alpha and beta repertoires across multiple tumor regions, matched nontumor lung and blood in non-small cell lung cancer. TCR repertoire features were related to nonsynonymous mutation counts determined by whole-exome sequencing of tumor tissue. In the raw uncorrected reads, each unique combination of TCR and UMI appeared on average more than ten times. At surgery, some 220 tumor regions, 61 to 65 matched nontumor lung samples and some 54 PBMC samples were TCR-sequenced for both alpha and beta chains. The paper as a whole reports these results and caveats: Ubiquitous expanded tumor TCRs showed up in blood more often at tumor resection than at routine follow-up. Confirming at a functional level the hypothesis that regional TCRs recognize regional mutations was considered to require additional single-cell paired TCR alpha and beta sequencing.

The method was 5' RACE. The sample was run on a NextSeq 500. The TCR library protocol attached a unique molecular identifier to each TCR cDNA molecule to allow correction of PCR and sequencing errors. Concerning the study's data processing: TCR identification, UMI-based error correction and CDR3 extraction were all carried out with Decombinator tools. TCRs above a frequency of 2 per 1,000, corresponding to the top 1% of the tumor frequency distribution, were defined as expanded. Rényi diversity was computed with the R vegan package after subsampling each repertoire 100 times to 5,000 TCRs. CDR3 similarity networks were built from amino acid triplet string-kernel similarity, connecting CDR3s with pairwise similarity above 0.82. Starting from the raw public reads, TCRdb applied fastp trimming at Q25, assembled clones with MiXCR and retained in-frame beta chains. CDR3 protein sequences are deduplicated, and each keeps its most common genes and DNA. The V and J calls and clone size are TCRdb's, not the authors'. This sample comprises 75,000 or so distinct CDR3 sequences, about 8% of them detected only once. The ten most abundant clones make up about 7% of the sample.

CDR1 is given as SGHVS and CDR2 as FNYEAQ, both from the germline V gene. The CDR3 runs 13 amino acids, cysteine and phenylalanine included. The read is trimmed to its CDR3 DNA, 39 bases read in frame from base 1. Cut back by 5 bases and 5 bases, the V and J ends lie 9 bases apart. This receptor was obtained from a male donor with early-stage non-small cell lung cancer. In this chain, TRBV7-6 is recombined with TRBJ2-2, with the D gene call left open. The sample was PBMCs, taken at surgery. This receptor carries the CDR3 CASSLKVTGELFF. The DNA sequence reads TGTGCCAGCAGCCTAAAGGTGACCGGGGAGCTGTTTTTT.